The rows below give T cell receptor beta chains drawn from one sample of a study of cytomegalovirus exposure and HLA in healthy donors. The protocol was immunoSEQ multiplex PCR, while the TCRdb copy is restricted to in-frame clones and leaves out a portion. The sample contains around 120,000 clones, over 60% of which appear only once. The sequenced material came from PBMCs. These receptors came from a human donor in good health. CDR3s include the opening cysteine and the closing phenylalanine or tryptophan. A D gene is named only where the DNA matches it firmly. A clone size is listed for some rows: how often the clone was seen (once, few, many), or a class if it is expanded.

>TRBJ2-1|TRBV14|-|-
TGTGCCAGCAGCCTTATACAGAGCTCCTACAATGAGCAGTTCTTC
CASSLIQSSYNEQFF
>TRBJ2-7|TRBV28|TRBD1|few
TGTGCCAGCAGTCCCCCAGGGACAGGGCACTACGAGCAGTACTTC
CASSPPGTGHYEQYF
>TRBJ2-2|TRBV19|-|-
TGTGCCAGTAGTATGTCGGGAGTAGGCACCGGGGAGCTGTTTTTT
CASSMSGVGTGELFF
>TRBJ1-2|TRBV6-5|TRBD1|-
TGTGCCAGCGCCGGGACAGGGGGCTGGAGCTATGGCTACACCTTC
CASAGTGGWSYGYTF
>TRBJ2-2|TRBV5-4|-|-
TGTGCCAGCTCATCGGGACTTCAAGCCCGCACCGGGGAGCTGTTTTTT
CASSSGLQARTGELFF
>TRBJ2-5|TRBV29-1|-|-
TGCAGCGTCCACGGGACACTGGAGACCCAGTACTTC
CSVHGTLETQYF
>TRBJ2-3|TRBV7-9|TRBD2|-
TGTGCCAGCAGCTTAGGACTAGCGGGAGGAGATACGCAGTATTTT
CASSLGLAGGDTQYF
>TRBJ2-2|TRBV5-6|-|-
TGTGCCAGCAGCGAAATTTGGCCCCTCCAGGGTAAGGGCACCGGGGAGCTGTTTTTT
CASSEIWPLQGKGTGELFF
>TRBJ1-6|TRBV21-1|-|-
TGTGCCAGCAGCGACAGGAGCTCCTATAATTCACCCCTCCACTTT
CASSDRSSYNSPLHF
>TRBJ2-7|TRBV7-2|-|-
TGTGCCAGCAGCTTAAGGGGGGGCCACTACGAGCAGTACTTC
CASSLRGGHYEQYF
>TRBJ2-7|TRBV11-2|TRBD2|-
TGTGCCAGCAGCTTAGGCCTAGCGGGACTCTACGAGCAGTACTTC
CASSLGLAGLYEQYF
>TRBJ1-2|TRBV30|-|-
TGTGCCTGGATAAGTAGGGCAGGGAGCTACACCTTC
CAWISRAGSYTF
>TRBJ1-1|TRBV27|TRBD1|-
TGTGCCAGCAGTTCTTACAGGGGGCCCCCCCAGGCTTTCTTT
CASSSYRGPPQAFF
>TRBJ2-3|TRBV7-9|TRBD2|-
TGTGCCAGCGGACTAGCGGGTAGGGATACGCAGTATTTT
CASGLAGRDTQYF
>TRBJ1-6|TRBV6-6|-|-
TGTGCCAGCACCCCCGGGCAGGGATGGCGGAATTCACCCCTCCACTTT
CASTPGQGWRNSPLHF
>TRBJ2-1|TRBV19|TRBD2|-
TGTGCCAGTAGTATGACTAGCGGGAGAGATGAGCAGTTCTTC
CASSMTSGRDEQFF